This is a list of T cell receptor beta chains from one sample in a study of cytomegalovirus exposure and HLA in healthy donors. Sequencing was performed with immunoSEQ multiplex PCR; in TCRdb, only in-frame clones are kept and a portion is missing. The sample carries about 77,000 clones, around 79% recorded once. Sequenced sample: PBMCs. The receptors were sampled from a man in his forties or fifties in good health and CMV-seronegative. Each CDR3 is given with its conserved first and last residue. The D gene is left open where the match is weak. Only part of the rows carry a size: once, few, many, or a class if the clone is expanded.

V gene	D gene	clone size	J gene	CDR3 DNA	CDR3 protein
TRBV5-4	TRBD1	.	TRBJ1-2	TGTGCCAGCAGCCTCTCAGGACAGGGTCGGTATGGCTACACCTTC	CASSLSGQGRYGYTF
TRBV7-3	.	.	TRBJ2-1	TGTGCCAGCAGCTCCGATGGGGACTTGCGTAAGTTCTTC	CASSSDGDLRKFF
TRBV6-6	.	few	TRBJ2-7	TGTGCCAGCACCTCCGGACAGCCCATCTCCTACGAGCAGTACTTC	CASTSGQPISYEQYF
TRBV7-8	.	.	TRBJ1-1	TGTGCCAGCAGCTTAGAATGGAGTATTCGGAACACTGAAGCTTTCTTT	CASSLEWSIRNTEAFF
TRBV27	TRBD2	few	TRBJ2-3	TGTGCCAGCGGCTCAGCGGGAGGCGGCACAGATACGCAGTATTTT	CASGSAGGGTDTQYF
TRBV18	.	.	TRBJ1-5	TGTGCCAGCTCCCCGGGAAGCAATCAGCCCCAGCATTTT	CASSPGSNQPQHF
TRBV30	TRBD2	.	TRBJ2-5	TGTGCCTGGAGTGGGGGGGGAGATGGAACCCAGTACTTC	CAWSGGGDGTQYF
TRBV5-1	.	.	TRBJ1-1	TGCGCCAGCAGCTTCGCGGGGGGAGGATCTATGAACACTGAAGCTTTCTTT	CASSFAGGGSMNTEAFF
TRBV5-1	TRBD2	.	TRBJ2-7	TGCGCCAGCAGCTTGAGTTCTCCGGGACTAGGGGGTCTCGAGCAGTACTTC	CASSLSSPGLGGLEQYF
TRBV6-1	.	.	TRBJ2-1	TGTGCCAGCAGAGGCGCCAATCACGGGAATGAGCAGTTCTTC	CASRGANHGNEQFF
TRBV7-2	TRBD2	.	TRBJ2-5	TGTGCCAGCAGCTTAGCGGGGCGGGGGGAGACCCAGTACTTC	CASSLAGRGETQYF
TRBV30	.	.	TRBJ2-6	TGTGCCTGGACGGTCGGTGGGCCTGGGGCCAACGTCCTGACTTTC	CAWTVGGPGANVLTF
TRBV4-3	.	once	TRBJ1-1	TGCGCCAGCAGCCAAGATTGGAGGGGATGGGACACTGAAGCTTTCTTT	CASSQDWRGWDTEAFF
TRBV13	TRBD2	once	TRBJ2-7	TGTGCCAGCAGCAACTGGCGGGAGGGCCGTTCCTACGAGCAGTACTTC	CASSNWREGRSYEQYF
TRBV28	TRBD1	few	TRBJ2-2	TGTGCCAGCAGTTTCGCAGGGGGCTACACCGGGGAGCTGTTTTTT	CASSFAGGYTGELFF
TRBV9	TRBD1	.	TRBJ2-7	TGTGCCAGCAGCGTAGGACAGGGCAAATCCTACGAGCAGTACTTC	CASSVGQGKSYEQYF
TRBV7-8	.	.	TRBJ1-1	TGTGCCAGCAGCTTAGCGCCAGGTTACACTGAAGCTTTCTTT	CASSLAPGYTEAFF
TRBV13	TRBD2	.	TRBJ2-7	TGTGCCAGCAGCGTAGCTAGCGGTGCCTACGAGCAGTACTTC	CASSVASGAYEQYF
TRBV7-3	.	.	TRBJ2-3	TGTGCCAGCAGCCGGACTGCTACAGATACGCAGTATTTT	CASSRTATDTQYF
TRBV6-6	.	.	TRBJ2-3	TGTGCCAGCAGTTTGCTGCGGGCCCACGTTTCGGATACGCAGTATTTT	CASSLLRAHVSDTQYF
TRBV4-2	.	.	TRBJ2-2	TGTGCCAGCAGCCAAGATGAAGTGCGGAGACCGAACACCGGGGAGCTGTTTTTT	CASSQDEVRRPNTGELFF
TRBV27	.	.	TRBJ1-3	TGTGCCAGCAGTTTATCGGGCGGGTTCGGGGGAAACACCATATATTTT	CASSLSGGFGGNTIYF
TRBV6-4	.	.	TRBJ1-3	TGTGCCAGCAGTCATGAGGGATTGAGAAACACCATATATTTT	CASSHEGLRNTIYF
TRBV5-6	TRBD2	few	TRBJ2-7	TGTGCCAGCAGCGGGACTAGCGGGTTCTACGAGCAGTACTTC	CASSGTSGFYEQYF
TRBV19	TRBD2	.	TRBJ2-3	TGTGCCAGTAGTATCCCTCATGCTAGCGGGGGCACAGATACGCAGTATTTT	CASSIPHASGGTDTQYF
TRBV14	TRBD1	.	TRBJ1-4	TGTGCCAAAATACCGAGGGACAGTAATGAAAAACTGTTTTTT	CAKIPRDSNEKLFF
TRBV7-6	TRBD2	.	TRBJ2-3	TGTGCCAGCAGCTACCCGGGACTAGCGGGAGCGGGCGATACGCAGTATTTT	CASSYPGLAGAGDTQYF
TRBV27	.	.	TRBJ2-1	TGTGCCAGCAGGGCCGGGACACTCCTTTACAATGAGCAGTTCTTC	CASRAGTLLYNEQFF
TRBV6-5	TRBD2	.	TRBJ2-7	TGTGCCAGCAGTTACTCTAGCGGGGGGACTTACGAGCAGTACTTC	CASSYSSGGTYEQYF
TRBV16	.	.	TRBJ1-2	TGTGCCAGCAGCCAATTTCCCACAGGGAGGGATTGGGATGGCTACACCTTC	CASSQFPTGRDWDGYTF